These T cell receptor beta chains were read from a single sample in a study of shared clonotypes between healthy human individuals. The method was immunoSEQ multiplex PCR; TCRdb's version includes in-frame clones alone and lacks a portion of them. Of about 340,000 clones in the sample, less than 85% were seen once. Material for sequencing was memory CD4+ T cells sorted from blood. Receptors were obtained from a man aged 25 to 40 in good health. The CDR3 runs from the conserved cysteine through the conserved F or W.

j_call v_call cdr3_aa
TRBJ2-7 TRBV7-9 CASSLLVGGAYEQYF
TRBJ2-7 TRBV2 CASRISEASYEQYF
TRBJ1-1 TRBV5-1 CASSTQGGNMNTEAFF
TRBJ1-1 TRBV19 CASSISGVYTEAFF
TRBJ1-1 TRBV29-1 CSVFSSGYGTEAFF
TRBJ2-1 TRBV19 CASSVEGGDLYNEQFF
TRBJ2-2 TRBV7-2 CASSLSGELFF
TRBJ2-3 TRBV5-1 CASSFGADPTDTQYF
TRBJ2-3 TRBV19 CASSIRRTGSPDTQYF
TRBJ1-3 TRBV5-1 CASSLQGSPNTIYF
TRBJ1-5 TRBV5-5 CASSYRDQPQHF
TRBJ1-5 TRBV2 CASSEGVGANQPQHF
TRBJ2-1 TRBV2 CASSAENEQFF
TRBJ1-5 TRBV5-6 CASSLYLTTRPQHF
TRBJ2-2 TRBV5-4 CASSLPNTGELFF
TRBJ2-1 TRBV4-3 CASSQESAQGREQFF
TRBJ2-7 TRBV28 CASQTLTYEQYF
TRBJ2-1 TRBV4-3 CASSQEVPLSGSSYNEQFF
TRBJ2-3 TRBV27 CASSFGRGTDTQYF
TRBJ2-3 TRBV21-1 CAPKPRPIFPGSTDTQYF
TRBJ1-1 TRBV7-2 CASSFNTGASEAFF
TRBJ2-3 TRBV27 CASSMGLAGRPDTQYF
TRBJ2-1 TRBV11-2 CASSLNSLNGGSYNEQFF
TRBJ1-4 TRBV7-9 CASSPGGTLSGEKLFF
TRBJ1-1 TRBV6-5 CASSDYRDTEAFF
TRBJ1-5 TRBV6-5 CASRRQGAGNQPQHF
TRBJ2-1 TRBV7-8 CASSPGLAHNEQFF
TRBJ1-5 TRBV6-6 CASSSLGDRAQHF
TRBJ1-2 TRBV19 CASTSRTGRALYGYTF
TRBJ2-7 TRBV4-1 CASSQEPPEREVCEQYF
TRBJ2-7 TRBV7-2 CASSPTSGATYEQYF
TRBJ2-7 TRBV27 CASSLLGRPNYEQYF
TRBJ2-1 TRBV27 CASSYDRGNEQFF
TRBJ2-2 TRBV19 CASSIGTFTGELFF
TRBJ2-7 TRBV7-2 CASSLDRLGEQYF
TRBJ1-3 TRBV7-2 CASSLGSGNTIYF
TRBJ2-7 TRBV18 CAGSPPGVPAYEQYF
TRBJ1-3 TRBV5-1 CASSLSGVNGNTIYF
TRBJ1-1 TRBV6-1 CASKYTGGVEAFF
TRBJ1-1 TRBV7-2 CASSSRQLTEAFF
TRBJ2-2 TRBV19 CASSIEMDGELFF
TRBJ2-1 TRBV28 CASSLGRGTSYNEQFF
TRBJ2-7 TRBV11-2 CASSQKMAYEQYF
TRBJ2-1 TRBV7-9 CASRTSGSSYNEQFF
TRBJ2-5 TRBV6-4 CASSDSIEVRRETQYF
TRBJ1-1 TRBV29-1 CSVSKQGNTEAFF
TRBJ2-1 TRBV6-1 CASSVTSDNEQFF
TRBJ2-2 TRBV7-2 CASSFGTGLYPGELFF
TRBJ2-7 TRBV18 CASSLYGTTYEQYF
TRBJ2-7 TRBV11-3 CASSLDGTSYEQYF
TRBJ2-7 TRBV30 CAWSPHGQNYEQYF
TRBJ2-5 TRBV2 CASSPGPGGPQETQYF
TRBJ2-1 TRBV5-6 CASSSAGGQGYNEQFF
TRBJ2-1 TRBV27 CASSLRPGSYNEQFF
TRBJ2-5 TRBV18 CASSPQGRETQYF